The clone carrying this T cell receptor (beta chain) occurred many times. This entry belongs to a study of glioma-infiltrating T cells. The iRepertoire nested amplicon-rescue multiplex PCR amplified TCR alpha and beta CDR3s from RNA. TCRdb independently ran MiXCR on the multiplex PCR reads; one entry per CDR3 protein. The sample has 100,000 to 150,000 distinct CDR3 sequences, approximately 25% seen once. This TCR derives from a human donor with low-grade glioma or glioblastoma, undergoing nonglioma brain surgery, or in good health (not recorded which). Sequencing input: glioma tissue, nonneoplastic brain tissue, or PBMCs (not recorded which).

The CDR3 DNA reads as TGTGCCAGTAGTATAACCGGGGAGCTGTTTTTT. It translates to CASSITGELFF. The rearrangement links TRBV19 to TRBJ2-2; D call uncertain. CDR3 length: 11 amino acids. Looked up from germline, CDR1 is LNHDA and CDR2 is SQIVND (reference sequence). The V end was cut by 2 bases, the J end by 5 bases, with 0 bases between.